This entry features one T cell receptor beta chain sequence. This entry is derived from a study of glioma-infiltrating T cells after dendritic cell vaccination. Study-level information: Dendritic cells derived from monocytes and pulsed with autologous tumor lysate formed the vaccine. Dendritic cell vaccine was injected intradermally three times, biweekly.

Up to 2 ug genomic DNA was used for TCRB CDR3 amplification. TCRdb's table, derived via immunoSEQ multiplex PCR, lists solely in-frame clones and lacks some. The profile shows 75,000 to 95,000 clones, 75% to 90% of them singletons. Time point here: after dendritic cell vaccination, including at tumor progression/relapse. Germline V gives CDR1 MNHNY, CDR2 SVGAGI (reference sequence). This CDR3 is built from 15 residues. V was pared by 5 bases and J by 3 bases, with 7 bases of the junction left unmatched. Sequencing was performed on blood, taken after dendritic cell vaccination. The chain carries TRBV6-6 and TRBJ1-3; 7 bases line up with TRBD1. The receptor was derived from a human donor with glioblastoma. CDR3: CASSRTGQNGNTIYF. The CDR3 nucleotides are TGTGCCAGCAGTCGAACGGGACAGAATGGAAACACCATATATTTT.